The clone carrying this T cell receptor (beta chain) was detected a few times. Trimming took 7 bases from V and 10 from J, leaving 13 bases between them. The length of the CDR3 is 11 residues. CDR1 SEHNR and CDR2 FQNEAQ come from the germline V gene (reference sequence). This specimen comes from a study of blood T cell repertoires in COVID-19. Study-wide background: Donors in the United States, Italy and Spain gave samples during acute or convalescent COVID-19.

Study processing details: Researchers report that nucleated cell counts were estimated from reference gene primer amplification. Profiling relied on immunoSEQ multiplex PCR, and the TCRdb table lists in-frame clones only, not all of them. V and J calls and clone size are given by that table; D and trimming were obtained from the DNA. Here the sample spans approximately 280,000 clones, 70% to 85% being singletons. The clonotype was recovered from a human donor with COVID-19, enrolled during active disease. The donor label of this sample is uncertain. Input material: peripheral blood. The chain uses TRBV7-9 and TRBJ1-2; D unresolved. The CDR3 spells CASTTTRDYTF. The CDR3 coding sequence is TGTGCCAGCACCACTACCCGGGACTACACCTTC.